The rows below give T cell receptor beta chains drawn from one sample of a study of regulatory T cells in long-lasting Graves disease. TCRdb passed the multiplex PCR reads through MiXCR, listing each CDR3 protein once. The sample consists of roughly 400,000 distinct CDR3 sequences, over 20% of them appearing once. This specimen consisted of peripheral blood mononuclear cells (PBMCs), obtained when the disease was refractory, from a patient treated with antithyroid drugs. All receptors derive from a female donor with Graves disease. The conserved cysteine and the conserved F or W are not part of the CDR3 here. Fields, in order: V gene, D gene, J gene, CDR3 protein. D genes are given only for firm matches.

v_call: TRBV30; d_call: .; j_call: TRBJ2-1; cdr3_aa: AWLVGSYNEQF
v_call: TRBV20-1; d_call: .; j_call: TRBJ2-7; cdr3_aa: SARYGVSYEQY
v_call: TRBV20-1; d_call: .; j_call: TRBJ2-7; cdr3_aa: SAPRPEQY
v_call: TRBV6-1; d_call: .; j_call: TRBJ2-7; cdr3_aa: ASSTGTTGSYEQY
v_call: TRBV28; d_call: .; j_call: TRBJ2-5; cdr3_aa: ASSWIRTARIKETQY
v_call: TRBV27; d_call: .; j_call: TRBJ2-5; cdr3_aa: ASRRYAGRETQY
v_call: TRBV20-1; d_call: .; j_call: TRBJ1-1; cdr3_aa: SARPGAMNTEAF
v_call: TRBV28; d_call: .; j_call: TRBJ2-7; cdr3_aa: ASLRGYEQY
v_call: TRBV2; d_call: .; j_call: TRBJ2-3; cdr3_aa: ASSEGPLQY
v_call: TRBV6-5; d_call: TRBD2; j_call: TRBJ2-2; cdr3_aa: ASSYVGRRTGELF
v_call: TRBV3-1; d_call: TRBD1; j_call: TRBJ2-5; cdr3_aa: ASSQRTGWGETQY
v_call: TRBV7-9; d_call: .; j_call: TRBJ2-7; cdr3_aa: ASSFSAYEQY
v_call: TRBV4-1; d_call: TRBD2; j_call: TRBJ2-7; cdr3_aa: ASSQGRLAGYEQY
v_call: TRBV20-1; d_call: TRBD2; j_call: TRBJ2-7; cdr3_aa: SATPGLAVSSYEQY
v_call: TRBV28; d_call: .; j_call: TRBJ2-5; cdr3_aa: ASSLSGRETQY
v_call: TRBV13; d_call: TRBD1; j_call: TRBJ1-2; cdr3_aa: ASSSTGGRYGYT
v_call: TRBV28; d_call: .; j_call: TRBJ2-1; cdr3_aa: ASSFNYNEQF
v_call: TRBV6-5; d_call: TRBD1; j_call: TRBJ1-5; cdr3_aa: ASSYGPGQRSGQPQH
v_call: TRBV24-1; d_call: .; j_call: TRBJ2-3; cdr3_aa: ATSEPTSASTDTQY
v_call: TRBV15; d_call: TRBD2; j_call: TRBJ2-5; cdr3_aa: ATSGGLAQETQY
v_call: TRBV6-2/TRBV6-3; d_call: TRBD1; j_call: TRBJ2-2; cdr3_aa: ASEDRANTGELF
v_call: TRBV15; d_call: TRBD1; j_call: TRBJ1-2; cdr3_aa: ATSRRTGYYGYT
v_call: TRBV14; d_call: .; j_call: TRBJ1-1; cdr3_aa: ASSQGSGSAFEAF
v_call: TRBV5-4; d_call: .; j_call: TRBJ2-1; cdr3_aa: ASSLWPPSYNEQF
v_call: TRBV6-1; d_call: TRBD1; j_call: TRBJ1-5; cdr3_aa: ASSHDRGSNQPQH
v_call: TRBV5-5; d_call: .; j_call: TRBJ2-7; cdr3_aa: ASTTGDSYEQY
v_call: TRBV24-1; d_call: TRBD2; j_call: TRBJ2-7; cdr3_aa: ATSDPGLAGDEQY
v_call: TRBV11-1; d_call: .; j_call: TRBJ2-3; cdr3_aa: ASSPVDSASTDTQY
v_call: TRBV28; d_call: TRBD1; j_call: TRBJ1-4; cdr3_aa: ASSYSGTGAEKLF
v_call: TRBV6-9; d_call: TRBD2; j_call: TRBJ2-7; cdr3_aa: ASSYRAGGTYEQY
v_call: TRBV12-3/TRBV12-4; d_call: .; j_call: TRBJ2-5; cdr3_aa: ASRSYRDGETQY
v_call: TRBV5-1; d_call: .; j_call: TRBJ1-1; cdr3_aa: ASSQPGRSSEAF
v_call: TRBV27; d_call: .; j_call: TRBJ1-5; cdr3_aa: ASSEDSWSNQPQH
v_call: TRBV19; d_call: .; j_call: TRBJ1-1; cdr3_aa: ASSIDRDTEAF
v_call: TRBV2; d_call: TRBD2; j_call: TRBJ2-7; cdr3_aa: ASSWTSEYEQY
v_call: TRBV7-9; d_call: .; j_call: TRBJ1-2; cdr3_aa: ASSLEGAHGYT
v_call: TRBV28; d_call: .; j_call: TRBJ2-5; cdr3_aa: ASIPGREYQETQY
v_call: TRBV28; d_call: TRBD1; j_call: TRBJ1-2; cdr3_aa: ASRSGQGRANYGYT
v_call: TRBV20-1; d_call: TRBD1; j_call: TRBJ1-1; cdr3_aa: STPDRKNMNTEAF